These 22 T cell receptor beta chains were sequenced from one sample in a study of long-term antiretroviral therapy in people with HIV. Version v3.0 of the immunoSEQ assay ran at survey level. TCRdb keeps only in-frame clones here, not all; method: immunoSEQ multiplex PCR. The sample contains 25,000 to 30,000 clones, over 80% of which appear only once. The specimen comprised unsorted PBMCs, sampled almost 2.9 years after starting antiretroviral therapy. The receptors here all came from a man younger than 40 with HIV.

The chain uses TRBV5-6 and TRBJ1-1; D not certain. This CDR3 has 17 amino acids. Germline V lookup: CDR1 SGHDT, CDR2 YYEEEE. V lost 4 bases and J lost 5, with 24 bases in between. The CDR3 is CASSPGGKTGPVTEAFF. The CDR3 nucleotides are TGTGCCAGCAGCCCGGGCGGGAAAACGGGCCCCGTGACTGAAGCTTTCTTT.

The rearrangement links TRBV6-1 to TRBJ1-2, with D hard to call. The CDR3 covers 13 residues. Between the trimmed V and J ends, which lost 7 bases and 2 bases, there was a span of 11 bases. Germline CDR1 is MNHNS and CDR2 is SASEGT. CDR3 DNA sequence: TGTGCCAGCACGCGGACCGGGAACTATGGCTACACCTTC. Its translation: CASTRTGNYGYTF.

This clone was recorded once. The identical CDR3 is also encoded by other nucleotide sequences in the sample. The rearrangement uses TRBV7-9 and TRBJ2-7; unclear D gene. The CDR3 runs to 14 residues. V dropped 3 bases and J dropped 2 bases, with 11 bases sitting between them. From germline, CDR1 is SEHNR and CDR2 FQNEAQ (reference sequence). This chain's CDR3 is CASSFTTEAYEQYF. The CDR3 DNA reads TGTGCCAGCAGCTTCACGACTGAGGCCTACGAGCAGTACTTC.

J is TRBJ2-3 and V is TRBV5-1; 14 bases map to TRBD2. The CDR3 runs 16 residues. J was trimmed by 14 bases and V by 2 bases; bases with no gene match: 13. Germline V gives CDR1 SGHRS, CDR2 YFSETQ. CDR3 nucleotides: TGCGCCAGCAGCTTTATGGGACTAGCGGGGGATACATCGCTGTATTTT. It encodes CASSFMGLAGDTSLYF.

The genes are TRBV5-1 and TRBJ2-7, with TRBD2 matching over 9 bases. V was pared by 7 bases and J by 2 bases, with 16 bases of the junction left unmatched. Germline V lookup: CDR1 SGHRS, CDR2 YFSETQ. This CDR3 has 17 residues. The CDR3 nucleotides read TGCGCCAGCGAGTCCGGGACTAGCCCCCGGGGGACCTACGAGCAGTACTTC. Its translation is CASESGTSPRGTYEQYF.

The chain has TRBV6-1 and TRBJ2-7; perhaps TRBD1 as D (5 bases). From germline, CDR1 is MNHNS and CDR2 SASEGT. The CDR3 contains 14 residues. Trimming took off 3 bases at V and 6 bases at J, with 15 bases between the two ends. For the CDR3, the DNA is TGTGCCAGCAGTGATATAGTACAGGACGGCGAGCAGTACTTC. This codes for CASSDIVQDGEQYF.

The chain combines TRBV7-2 with TRBJ2-1; 7 bases are a match to TRBD2. The CDR3 covers 14 residues. Germline V gene data show CDR1 as SGHTA and CDR2 as FQGNSA. V dropped 2 bases and J dropped 9; count of bases not matched to a gene: 7. CDR3 region: CASSLFRGSVEQFF. CDR3 nucleotide sequence: TGTGCCAGCAGCTTATTCCGCGGGAGCGTTGAGCAGTTCTTC.

The J gene is TRBJ1-1, the V gene TRBV5-5, with D perhaps TRBD1 (6 bases). CDR3 length equals 13 residues. CDR1 is SGHKS and CDR2 is YYEKEE in the germline V gene (reference sequence). V was pared by 4 bases and J by 4 bases, with 11 bases between. The CDR3 loop reads CASSRGGVTEAFF. CDR3 in DNA: TGTGCCAGCAGCAGAGGGGGGGTCACTGAAGCTTTCTTT.

This clone was seen more than once but under ten times. The rearrangement uses TRBV2 and TRBJ1-2; perhaps TRBD1 as D (6 bases). Germline lookup yields CDR1 SNHLY and CDR2 FYNNEI. CDR3 length equals 17 residues. V lost 5 bases and J lost 0, with 19 bases in between. The CDR3 sequence: CASSFLPTDRSNYGYTF. The CDR3 DNA follows: TGTGCCAGCAGTTTTCTACCTACGGACAGATCTAACTATGGCTACACCTTC. The full variable domain, in which reference TRBV2 and TRBJ1-2 provide the parts outside the CDR3, is EPEVTQTPSHQVTQMGQEVILRCVPISNHLYFYWYRQILGQKVEFLVSFYNNEISEKSEIFDDQFSVERPDGSNFTLKIRSTKLEDSAMYFCASSFLPTDRSNYGYTFGSGTRLTVV.

The chain combines TRBV27 with TRBJ2-7; D is uncertain. There are 14 residues in the CDR3. The V and J ends lost 3 bases and 5 bases respectively, with 14 bases between them. The germline gives CDR1 MNHEY, CDR2 SMNVEV (reference sequence). CDR3 bases: TGTGCCAGCAGTTTGATAGGGAATACCCACGAGCAGTACTTC. Translated: CASSLIGNTHEQYF.

This chain uses TRBV28 with TRBJ2-1; D is unclear. Germline loops: CDR1 MDHEN, CDR2 SYDVKM. The CDR3 covers 14 residues. Trimming left V 10 bases short and J 3 bases short, with 16 bases between. The CDR3 reads CATMWTQLYNEQFF. Here the CDR3 DNA reads TGTGCCACCATGTGGACCCAGCTCTACAATGAGCAGTTCTTC.

This clone has just a few counts. The chain links TRBV5-1 to TRBJ2-7, with 10 bases matching TRBD1. The ends lost 0 bases at V and 3 bases at J; junction bases unmatched: 3. The CDR3 consists of 15 residues. CDR1 and CDR2 (germline): SGHRS, YFSETQ. The CDR3, as DNA: TGCGCCAGCAGCTTGGGGACAGGGGGTTTCTACGAGCAGTACTTC. Amino acids: CASSLGTGGFYEQYF.

As concerns this clone: One end of the junction fails to match germline, which may point to a read error. The chain is built from TRBV28 and TRBJ1-1; the D gene is possibly TRBD1 (5 bases). Per germline, CDR1 MDHEN and CDR2 SYDVKM. The CDR3 is 13 amino acids. CDR3 sequence: CASSFHTGPPRVF. As DNA, the CDR3 is TGTGCCAGCAGTTTCCATACAGGCCCGCCGCGGGTCTTT.

This chain joins TRBV5-1 and TRBJ1-6; 8 bases fit TRBD1. CDR1 is SGHRS and CDR2 is YFSETQ in the germline V gene. Trimming at V came to 3 bases and at J to 13 bases, leaving 12 bases not matched to a gene. The CDR3 totals 15 residues. DNA for the CDR3: TGCGCCAGCAGCTCCTTCCAGGGGGCGAGGAGTCCCCTCCACTTT. Its protein is CASSSFQGARSPLHF. Complete variable domain (other parts from reference TRBV5-1 and TRBJ1-6): KAGVTQTPRYLIKTRGQQVTLSCSPISGHRSVSWYQQTPGQGLQFLFEYFSETQRNKGNFPGRFSGRQFSNSRSEMNVSTLELGDSALYLCASSSFQGARSPLHFGNGTRLTVT.

J is TRBJ1-6 and V is TRBV7-3; D may be TRBD1 (6 bases). The CDR3 contains 15 residues. CDR1 is SGHTA, CDR2 FQGTGA, per germline. V dropped 1 base and J dropped 7 bases, with 11 bases sitting between them. Written as DNA, the CDR3 is TGTGCCAGCAGCTTAATAGCCACAGGGAATTCACCCCTCCACTTT. Its protein is CASSLIATGNSPLHF.

The rearrangement links TRBV27 to TRBJ2-3, with 11 bases identical to TRBD2. Germline-derived CDR1 and CDR2 are MNHEY and SMNVEV (reference sequence). V lost 5 bases, J lost 0 bases, and 10 bases stayed unmatched. This CDR3 region has 18 residues. The CDR3 spells CASSHGTSGTQSTDTQYF. DNA of the CDR3: TGTGCCAGCAGTCACGGGACTAGCGGAACTCAAAGCACAGATACGCAGTATTTT.

This chain connects TRBV20-1 to TRBJ2-7, with D perhaps matching TRBD1 (5 bases). V dropped 3 bases and J dropped 4 bases, with 7 bases sitting between them. The germline V gene encodes CDR1 DFQATT and CDR2 SNEGSKA (reference sequence). The CDR3 extends over 11 amino acids. CDR3 protein: CSASREYEQYF. The DNA for the CDR3 is TGCAGTGCTAGCAGGGAATACGAGCAGTACTTC.

J is TRBJ2-1 and V is TRBV19; 7 bases match TRBD2. The CDR3 runs 16 residues. Germline values: CDR1 LNHDA, CDR2 SQIVND (reference sequence). J was trimmed by 3 bases and V by 4 bases; bases with no gene match: 9. The CDR3 nucleotides are TGTGCCAGTAGTACCTCCGGGCTAGCGGACTACAATGAGCAGTTCTTC. Translation: CASSTSGLADYNEQFF.

This sequence joins TRBV2 and TRBJ1-1; 7 bases agree with TRBD1. After removal of 5 bases from V and 5 bases from J, the junction contained 5 bases not matched to a gene. Germline CDR1 reads SNHLY; CDR2 reads FYNNEI. The CDR3 covers 13 residues. The CDR3 DNA reads as TGTGCCAGCAGTACGACAGGGCTGACTGAAGCTTTCTTT. Its protein is CASSTTGLTEAFF. Looking up the rest from reference TRBV2 and TRBJ1-1 gives the full variable domain: EPEVTQTPSHQVTQMGQEVILRCVPISNHLYFYWYRQILGQKVEFLVSFYNNEISEKSEIFDDQFSVERPDGSNFTLKIRSTKLEDSAMYFCASSTTGLTEAFFGQGTRLTVV.

This sequence joins TRBV28 and TRBJ1-5; D ambiguous. The length of the CDR3 is 13 residues. The V gene lost 2 bases and the J gene lost 2 bases, with 4 bases spanning the gap. Germline-derived CDR1 and CDR2 are MDHEN and SYDVKM. Written as DNA, the CDR3 is TGTGCCAGCAGTTTAGTGGGCAATCAGCCCCAGCATTTT. Translated: CASSLVGNQPQHF.

The V and J genes are TRBV9 and TRBJ2-3; TRBD2 matches at 12 bases. Germline CDR1 reads SGDLS; CDR2 reads YYNGEE. Trimming removed 0 bases from V and 2 bases from J; junction bases left unmatched: 7. The CDR3 runs to 18 residues. The CDR3 sequence: CASSVAQWTSGDTDTQYF. The CDR3 nucleotides are TGTGCCAGCAGCGTAGCACAATGGACTAGCGGGGACACAGATACGCAGTATTTT.

V and J are TRBV10-3 and TRBJ1-6, with D perhaps TRBD1 (6 bases). V dropped 4 bases and J dropped 10 bases, with 14 bases sitting between them. CDR1 and CDR2 (germline): ENHRY, SYGVKD. The CDR3 length is 14 residues. The CDR3 nucleotides are TGTGCCATCAGTGGAGACAGGTCCATGTCACCCCTCCACTTT. It specifies CAISGDRSMSPLHF.